This TCR beta chain was sequenced during a study of cytomegalovirus exposure and HLA in healthy donors. Study results and limitations: Some segments of the V type, notably TRBV6-2 and TRBV6-3, were excluded as indistinguishable. Cytomegalovirus association was listed for about 180 TCR beta chains.

Germline-derived CDR1 and CDR2 are MNHNY and SVGAGI (reference sequence). The CDR3 spans 13 residues. V shed 6 bases and J shed 8 bases, with 16 bases lying between them. Primers for the PCR totalled 60 Vbeta and 13 Jbeta. Produced via immunoSEQ multiplex PCR; TCRdb's table is partial and in-frame only. The sample table includes under 90,000 clones. Turning to this clone: Antigen unknown.

This receptor was obtained from a man over 45 in good health and CMV-seropositive. The sequenced sample was PBMCs. The genes are TRBV6-6 and TRBJ1-1, with D maybe TRBD1 (6 bases). CDR3 DNA: TGTGCCAGCAGCCCGGGACATCAGACCGAAGCTTTCTTT. Protein: CASSPGHQTEAFF.